The 13 T cell receptor beta chains below were found in one sample sequenced in a study of T cell responses to AZD1222 COVID-19 vaccine. TCRdb keeps only in-frame clones here, not all; method: immunoSEQ multiplex PCR. The table shows 84,000 or so clones, with more than 80% occurring only once. The specimen comprised peripheral blood, sampled on day 0 of AZD1222 vaccination. The receptors here all came from an adult in good health.

This rearrangement joins TRBV10-3 to TRBJ2-1; 15 nucleotides align to TRBD2. V gave up 6 bases and J gave up 6 bases; unmatched junction bases: 9. The CDR3 length is 17 residues. In germline, CDR1 is ENHRY, CDR2 SYGVKD. The CDR3 bases are TGTGCCATCAGCGAGAGGACTAGCGGGAGGGCCCCCAATGAGCAGTTCTTC. It encodes CAISERTSGRAPNEQFF.

This chain links TRBV9 with TRBJ2-2; the D gene is possibly TRBD1 (5 bases). The CDR3 covers 15 residues. Between the trimmed V and J ends, which lost 0 bases and 5 bases, there was a span of 11 bases. Germline CDR1 SGDLS, CDR2 YYNGEE. The CDR3 region has the DNA TGTGCCAGCAGCGTAGAAGGGGTTGGGACCGGGGAGCTGTTTTTT. Protein sequence: CASSVEGVGTGELFF.

The gene calls are TRBV9 and TRBJ2-4; D possibly corresponds to TRBD2 (5 bases). Trimming took 3 bases from V and 0 from J, leaving 7 bases between them. The CDR3 consists of 14 residues. Germline V gene lookup returns CDR1 SGDLS and CDR2 YYNGEE. The DNA for the CDR3 is TGTGCCAGCAGCGCGGGGATAGCCAAAAACATTCAGTACTTC. Amino acids: CASSAGIAKNIQYF.

This chain links TRBV28 with TRBJ1-2, with TRBD1 matching over 7 bases. The length of the CDR3 is 13 residues. The V gene end was trimmed by 2 bases and the J gene end by 8 bases; junction bases not matched to a gene: 5. CDR1 and CDR2 from the germline V gene are MDHEN and SYDVKM. The CDR3 nucleotides are TGTGCCAGCAGTTTACAAACAGGGGTCGGCTACACCTTC. It yields the protein CASSLQTGVGYTF.

V gene TRBV15 combines with J gene TRBJ1-1, with unresolved D. This CDR3 has 13 amino acids. Germline lookup yields CDR1 LNHNV and CDR2 YYDKDF (reference sequence). V lost 0 bases and J 8 bases, leaving 10 bases between the germline ends. CDR3 DNA: TGTGCCACCAGCAGAGATGGGGTCAGCGAAGCTTTCTTT. It translates to CATSRDGVSEAFF.

The chain employs TRBV7-2 and TRBJ1-1, with TRBD1 matching 7 bases. Germline V CDR1 and CDR2: SGHTA, FQGNSA. CDR3 length: 15 amino acids. Trimming removed 2 bases from V and 3 bases from J; junction bases left unmatched: 6. The CDR3: CASSLLGQTDTEAFF. The CDR3 coding sequence is TGTGCCAGCAGCTTACTGGGACAGACGGACACTGAAGCTTTCTTT.

The chain uses TRBV28 and TRBJ1-1, with no clear D. Looked up from germline, CDR1 is MDHEN and CDR2 is SYDVKM. The CDR3 length is 14 residues. The V gene lost 6 bases and the J gene lost 1 base, with 12 bases spanning the gap. As DNA, the CDR3 is TGTGCCAGCAGCTCCTTTACTACGAACACTGAAGCTTTCTTT. This codes for CASSSFTTNTEAFF. The whole variable domain, filled in from reference TRBV28 and TRBJ1-1, reads DVKVTQSSRYLVKRTGEKVFLECVQDMDHENMFWYRQDPGLGLRLIYFSYDVKMKEKGDIPEGYSVSREKKERFSLILESASTNQTSMYLCASSSFTTNTEAFFGQGTRLTVV.

This clone was counted a few times. The chain has TRBV18 and TRBJ2-1; tentative D call: TRBD2 (7 bases). The CDR3 totals 16 residues. V was trimmed by 1 base and J by 1 base, leaving 11 bases between them. Germline values: CDR1 KGHSH, CDR2 LQKENI. CDR3 region: CASSPRRGGSYNEQFF. DNA of the CDR3: TGTGCCAGCTCACCACGAAGGGGGGGATCCTACAATGAGCAGTTCTTC.

The chain recombines TRBV5-5 with TRBJ2-1; no clear D gene. Trimming stripped 4 bases from V and 10 bases from J, with 12 bases between. The CDR3 extends over 12 amino acids. From germline, CDR1 is SGHKS and CDR2 YYEKEE (reference sequence). For the CDR3, the DNA is TGTGCCAGCAGCCTGCTCGACTTAGAGCAGTTCTTC. The encoded protein is CASSLLDLEQFF.

This rearrangement joins TRBV24-1 to TRBJ1-2; TRBD1 matches at 8 bases. Germline V gene sequence: CDR1 KGHDR, CDR2 SFDVKD. CDR3 length: 13 amino acids. V trimming: 8 bases; J trimming: 8 bases; junction bases outside the gene matches: 9. The CDR3 here is CATKPSGGLGYTF. The CDR3 bases are TGTGCCACCAAACCATCAGGGGGCTTGGGCTACACCTTC.

This rearrangement joins TRBV6-5 to TRBJ1-3, with D maybe TRBD1 (6 bases). Germline V gene lookup returns CDR1 MNHEY and CDR2 SVGAGI. V lost 6 bases and J lost 1, with 13 bases in between. CDR3 size: 15 residues. The CDR3 sequence: CASRRTGLSGNTIYF. CDR3 in DNA: TGTGCCAGCAGGCGAACAGGGCTTTCTGGAAACACCATATATTTT.

The gene calls are TRBV7-9 and TRBJ2-1; D may correspond to TRBD1 or TRBD2 (5 bases each). V lost 3 bases and J 2 bases, leaving 11 bases between the germline ends. This CDR3 has 15 residues. In germline, CDR1 is SEHNR, CDR2 FQNEAQ (reference sequence). CDR3 region: CASSFGTDPYNEQFF. The DNA of the CDR3 is TGTGCCAGCAGCTTCGGGACGGACCCCTACAATGAGCAGTTCTTC.

This chain uses TRBV21-1 with TRBJ2-3; no check of the table's D call, TRBD1, against the DNA was made. TRBV21-1 represents a pseudogene. There are 16 residues in the CDR3. The CDR3 bases are TGTGCCAGCAGCAAAGGGCGACAGGGTGCAACAGATACGCAGTATTTT. Protein: CASSKGRQGATDTQYF.